The 26 T cell receptor beta chains in this list originate from one sample, sequenced in a study of identical twins. A single record per CDR3 protein comes from TCRdb applying MiXCR to the 5' RACE reads. The sample has some 250,000 distinct CDR3 sequences, more than 9.5% seen once; the top ten hold about 3.9%. Another study also made use of these data, one on yellow fever vaccine responses in identical twins.

The sample consisted of memory (CD45RO+) T cells sorted from blood. These TCRs come from a woman in her late teens or twenties in good health.

This chain uses TRBV7-9 with TRBJ2-1; D perhaps matches TRBD2 (5 bases). The CDR3 length is 14 residues. V was clipped by 1 base and J by 6 bases, with 10 bases between them. Germline V gene lookup returns CDR1 SEHNR and CDR2 FQNEAQ (reference sequence). DNA for the CDR3: TGTGCCAGCAGCTTAGGACTAACCAGCAATGAGCAGTTCTTC. Its translation: CASSLGLTSNEQFF. Drawing the rest from reference TRBV7-9 and TRBJ2-1, the complete variable domain is DTGVSQNPRHKITKRGQNVTFRCDPISEHNRLYWYRQTLGQGPEFLTYFQNEAQLEKSRLLSDRFSAERPKGSFSTLEIQRTEQGDSAMYLCASSLGLTSNEQFFGPGTRLTVL.

V is TRBV2 and J is TRBJ1-1, with D perhaps TRBD1 (6 bases). Germline values: CDR1 SNHLY, CDR2 FYNNEI. The CDR3 loop spans 13 amino acids. Trimming took 2 bases from V and 8 from J, leaving 12 bases between them. The CDR3 nucleotides read TGTGCCAGCAGTGAAACCCGGGACATCGAAGCTTTCTTT. This gives the protein CASSETRDIEAFF.

The gene calls are TRBV28 and TRBJ1-5; D call uncertain. Germline V gene data show CDR1 as MDHEN and CDR2 as SYDVKM. V gave up 4 bases and J gave up 10 bases, with 17 bases separating them. CDR3 length equals 14 residues. The DNA of the CDR3 is TGTGCCAGCAGTTACTGGACGGCAAAGGGACCCCAGCATTTT. Translating gives CASSYWTAKGPQHF.

The table lists this clonotype with a few counts. This chain links TRBV7-2 with TRBJ2-7; D tentatively fits TRBD1 or TRBD2 (5 bases each). The CDR3 runs to 14 residues. V lost 3 bases to trimming and J lost 4 bases, with 13 bases between them. CDR1 SGHTA and CDR2 FQGNSA come from the germline V gene. The CDR3 here is CASSFGTQLYEQYF. The CDR3 DNA sequence: TGTGCCAGCAGCTTCGGGACGCAACTTTACGAGCAGTACTTC. Using reference TRBV7-2 and TRBJ2-7 for the parts outside the CDR3, the full variable domain is GAGVSQSPSNKVTEKGKDVELRCDPISGHTALYWYRQSLGQGLEFLIYFQGNSAPDKSGLPSDRFSAERTGGSVSTLTIQRTQQEDSAVYLCASSFGTQLYEQYFGPGTRLTVT.

This clonotype has a count of ten or more. The chain employs TRBV7-8 and TRBJ1-4, with no clear D. Trimming removed 1 base from V and 4 bases from J, with 10 bases in between. Germline CDR1 is SGHVS and CDR2 is FQNEAQ. The CDR3 sequence is 15 residues long. CDR3: CASSLDGRNNEKLFF. In DNA, the CDR3 is TGTGCCAGCAGCTTAGATGGCAGGAATAATGAAAAACTGTTTTTT.

The chain employs TRBV6-1 and TRBJ2-6; TRBD1 aligns across 11 bases. The CDR3 contains 17 residues. The V segment lost 5 bases and the J segment 0 bases; nucleotides outside the gene matches: 3. Germline V gives CDR1 MNHNS, CDR2 SASEGT. CDR3 amino acids: CASSTGTGGSGANVLTF. Written as DNA, the CDR3 is TGTGCCAGCAGTACCGGGACAGGGGGCTCTGGGGCCAACGTCCTGACTTTC.

This clonotype was seen a handful of times. The V and J genes are TRBV7-2 and TRBJ2-7; 7 bases are a match to TRBD2. The ends lost 1 base at V and 4 bases at J; junction bases unmatched: 10. Germline-derived CDR1 and CDR2 are SGHTA and FQGNSA. This CDR3 has 16 amino acids. In DNA, the CDR3 is TGTGCCAGCAGCTTAGTCGGGGGAGGGCCTGGTTACGAGCAGTACTTC. Translation gives CASSLVGGGPGYEQYF. Full variable domain (rest looked up from reference TRBV7-2 and TRBJ2-7): GAGVSQSPSNKVTEKGKDVELRCDPISGHTALYWYRQSLGQGLEFLIYFQGNSAPDKSGLPSDRFSAERTGGSVSTLTIQRTQQEDSAVYLCASSLVGGGPGYEQYFGPGTRLTVT.

The rearrangement uses TRBV10-3 and TRBJ2-7; 7 bases map to TRBD2. The CDR3 totals 14 residues. Unmatched junction bases numbered 11, after V lost 7 bases and J lost 5 bases. Germline V gene sequence: CDR1 ENHRY, CDR2 SYGVKD. CDR3 amino acids: CAIKSAGSQDEQYF. CDR3 in DNA: TGTGCCATCAAGTCAGCGGGGAGTCAGGACGAGCAGTACTTC.

This clonotype appeared a few times. The V call is TRBV20-1, the J call TRBJ2-3; TRBD1 or TRBD2 may be the D gene (5 bases each). This CDR3 spans 13 amino acids. The V and J ends lost 0 bases and 5 bases respectively, with 9 bases between them. The germline gives CDR1 DFQATT, CDR2 SNEGSKA (reference sequence). As DNA, the CDR3 is TGCAGTGCTAGAGATGGGGGTGAAGATACGCAGTATTTT. This gives the protein CSARDGGEDTQYF.

The chain uses TRBV15 and TRBJ2-3; 10 bases align to TRBD2. Germline values: CDR1 LNHNV, CDR2 YYDKDF (reference sequence). Trimming cost V 2 bases and J 2 bases; bases outside gene matches: 4. The CDR3 has 16 residues. CDR3 residues: CATSRLSGGATDTQYF. DNA of the CDR3: TGTGCCACCAGCAGATTAAGCGGGGGGGCCACAGATACGCAGTATTTT.

This sequence joins TRBV20-1 and TRBJ2-7; D may be TRBD2 (6 bases). The CDR3 extends over 15 amino acids. CDR1 DFQATT and CDR2 SNEGSKA come from the germline V gene (reference sequence). Trimming shortened V by 0 bases and J by 5 bases, and 17 bases separated the two germline ends. CDR3 nucleotides: TGCAGTGCTAGAGACCCGGGACTCGAAGCAAACGAGCAGTACTTC. It encodes CSARDPGLEANEQYF.

In its sample, this clonotype was seen many times. J is TRBJ2-1 and V is TRBV3-1; D unresolved. Germline CDR1 and CDR2: LGHDT and YNNKEL (reference sequence). The CDR3 runs 12 residues. V was trimmed by 1 base and J by 9 bases, leaving 7 bases between them. In DNA, the CDR3 is TGTGCCAGCAGCCAAGTGACGGGTGAGCAGTTCTTC. Translated: CASSQVTGEQFF.

This clonotype was counted only a few times. The chain employs TRBV6-1 and TRBJ1-6; a possible D gene is TRBD1 (6 bases). The CDR3 has 16 residues. CDR1 is MNHNS, CDR2 SASEGT, per germline. V gave up 10 bases and J gave up 6 bases, with 22 bases separating them. This CDR3 reads CATGTSQGMGNSPLHF. The CDR3 DNA is TGTGCCACAGGAACGAGTCAGGGGATGGGTAATTCACCCCTCCACTTT.

In its sample, this clonotype was seen many times. This CDR3 reads CSVVDPGAPGELFF. The CDR3 DNA reads as TGCAGCGTTGTAGACCCGGGGGCCCCCGGGGAGCTGTTTTTT. The V and J genes are TRBV29-1 and TRBJ2-2; tentatively, D is TRBD1 or TRBD2 (6 bases each). The CDR3 is made up of 14 amino acids. The germline V gene encodes CDR1 SQVTM and CDR2 ANQGSEA. Trimming removed 4 bases at V and 6 bases at J, with 15 bases between.

The J gene is TRBJ2-4, the V gene TRBV20-1; tentatively, D is TRBD1 (6 bases). Per germline, CDR1 DFQATT and CDR2 SNEGSKA (reference sequence). V was clipped by 0 bases and J by 4 bases, with 10 bases between them. The CDR3 is 14 residues long. CDR3 in DNA: TGCAGTGCTAGAGAGGCAGGGGCAAAAAACATTCAGTACTTC. Its protein product is CSAREAGAKNIQYF.

The rearrangement links TRBV20-1 to TRBJ2-7; unclear D gene. The V gene lost 0 bases and the J gene lost 0 bases, with 12 bases spanning the gap. Germline loops: CDR1 DFQATT, CDR2 SNEGSKA (reference sequence). The CDR3 covers 15 residues. The CDR3 sequence: CSARDLGRSSYEQYF. The DNA of the CDR3 is TGCAGTGCTAGAGATCTCGGCAGGAGCTCCTACGAGCAGTACTTC.

V and J are TRBV5-1 and TRBJ2-3; TRBD2 might be the D (6 bases). There are 16 residues in the CDR3. The V end lost 0 bases, the J end lost 2 bases, and 13 bases lay between the germline ends. CDR1 and CDR2 from the germline V gene are SGHRS and YFSETQ. The CDR3, as DNA: TGCGCCAGCAGCTTGGCCGGGGGTCTCTCCACAGATACGCAGTATTTT. Translated, it gives CASSLAGGLSTDTQYF.

This clonotype has a count of ten or more. The CDR3 protein is CSVYRGGQFF. Here the CDR3 DNA reads TGCAGCGTTTACAGGGGGGGACAGTTCTTC. The V call is TRBV29-1, the J call TRBJ2-1; D possibly corresponds to TRBD1 (8 bases). There are 10 residues in the CDR3. Trimming pared 5 bases from V and 13 bases from J, leaving 12 bases between. Germline V gene data show CDR1 as SQVTM and CDR2 as ANQGSEA.

This clonotype has a handful of counts. This chain connects TRBV20-1 to TRBJ2-1; D is ambiguous. The V gene lost 4 bases and the J gene lost 6 bases, with 16 bases spanning the gap. Germline CDR1 reads DFQATT; CDR2 reads SNEGSKA (reference sequence). This CDR3 has 14 residues. CDR3 DNA sequence: TGCAGTGCTACCGGAATCGTGTTGGGCAATGAGCAGTTCTTC. It specifies CSATGIVLGNEQFF.

The chain uses TRBV4-1 and TRBJ2-7, with D possibly matching TRBD1 (6 bases). This CDR3 region has 16 residues. From germline, CDR1 is MGHRA and CDR2 YSYEKL. V shed 1 base and J shed 5 bases, with 18 bases lying between them. The CDR3 sequence is CASSQATFTGIHEQYF. The CDR3 DNA is TGCGCCAGCAGCCAAGCAACTTTTACAGGGATCCACGAGCAGTACTTC.

The CDR3 spells CASSERQAGELFF. The DNA for the CDR3 is TGCGCCAGCAGCGAAAGGCAGGCCGGGGAGCTGTTTTTT. This chain joins TRBV5-1 and TRBJ2-2; D remains ambiguous. The CDR3 consists of 13 residues. CDR1 is SGHRS and CDR2 is YFSETQ in the germline V gene. V was pared by 4 bases and J by 6 bases, with 10 bases between.

Comment on this clonotype: At one end the junction does not follow the germline gene, possibly because of a read error. This chain joins TRBV7-6 and TRBJ2-2; TRBD2 is a possible D gene (6 bases). This CDR3 comprises 16 residues. The V gene's germline CDR1 is SGHVS and CDR2 FNYEAQ. The DNA for the CDR3 is TGTGTCAGCAGCTCGGCCAAGGGACTGAACACCGGGGAGCTGTTTTTT. Residues: CVSSSAKGLNTGELFF.

The V and J genes are TRBV27 and TRBJ2-4; TRBD1 matches 11 bases. CDR1 MNHEY and CDR2 SMNVEV come from the germline V gene (reference sequence). There are 18 residues in the CDR3. V lost 5 bases to trimming and J lost 0 bases; unmatched junction nucleotides: 9. In DNA form, the CDR3 reads TGTGCCAGCAGTCCCCCGGGACAGGGGGTTATAGCCAAAAACATTCAGTACTTC. This translates into CASSPPGQGVIAKNIQYF.

There are many counts of this clonotype. The rearrangement joins TRBV6-5 to TRBJ2-2; either TRBD1 or TRBD2 may supply D (6 bases each). The CDR3 contains 16 residues. The germline V and J ends were trimmed by 1 base and 1 base, with 10 bases remaining between them. CDR1 MNHEY and CDR2 SVGAGI come from the germline V gene. DNA for the CDR3: TGTGCCAGCAGTTACTTACAGGGAGGGAACACCGGGGAGCTGTTTTTT. Protein product: CASSYLQGGNTGELFF.

This clonotype was seen ten or more times. The V gene is TRBV20-1, the J gene TRBJ2-1; tentative D call: TRBD2 (6 bases). Trimming stripped 4 bases from V and 6 bases from J, with 13 bases between. This CDR3 region has 13 residues. CDR1 and CDR2 (germline): DFQATT, SNEGSKA (reference sequence). For the CDR3, the DNA is TGCAGTGCTATCTCGACTAGTCCCAATGAGCAGTTCTTC. Encoded protein: CSAISTSPNEQFF.

This clonotype was observed a handful of times. V usage is TRBV11-2 and J usage is TRBJ2-3; TRBD2 aligns across 7 bases. Germline loops: CDR1 SGHAT, CDR2 FQNNGV. Losses at the gene ends were 0 bases for V and 0 bases for J; bases not matched to a gene: 12. This CDR3 has 19 amino acids. The CDR3 coding sequence is TGTGCCAGCAGCTTAGAACCGGGGAAACTAGCGAGTAGCACAGATACGCAGTATTTT. It specifies CASSLEPGKLASSTDTQYF.